This TCR beta chain was sequenced for a study of blood T cells in healthy people across ages. A second PCR, run for about 7 to 11 cycles, used a sample-barcoded 5' primer plus a J-beta primer mix. TCRdb fed the 5' RACE reads into MiXCR, producing one record per CDR3 protein. In the table there are hundreds of thousands of distinct CDR3 sequences, around 48% of which are singletons. PBMCs numbering at least 6 million were isolated per sample. V gave up 6 bases and J gave up 9 bases, with 25 bases separating them. Per the germline V gene, CDR1 is DFQATT and CDR2 is SNEGSKA (reference sequence). The CDR3 consists of 15 residues.

Specimen: blood. This TCR was sampled from a woman in her fifties or sixties in good health. This sequence joins TRBV20-1 and TRBJ2-3; D may be TRBD2 (6 bases). The CDR3 spells CSADSLGGDRGTQYF. DNA for the CDR3: TGCAGTGCCGACTCGTTGGGAGGTGATCGAGGGACGCAGTATTTT.